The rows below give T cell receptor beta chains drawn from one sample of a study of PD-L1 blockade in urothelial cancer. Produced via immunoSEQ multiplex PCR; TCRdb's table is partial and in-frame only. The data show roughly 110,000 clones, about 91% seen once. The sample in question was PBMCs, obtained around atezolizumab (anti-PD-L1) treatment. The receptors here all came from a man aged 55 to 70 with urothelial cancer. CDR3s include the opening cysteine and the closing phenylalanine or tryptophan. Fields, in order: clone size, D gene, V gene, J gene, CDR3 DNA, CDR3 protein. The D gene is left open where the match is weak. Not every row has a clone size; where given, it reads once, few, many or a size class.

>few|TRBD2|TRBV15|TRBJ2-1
TGTGCCACCAGCAGAGATCCAGCGGGGGCCTGGAGGAATGAGCAGTTCTTC
CATSRDPAGAWRNEQFF
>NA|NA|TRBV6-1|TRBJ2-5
TGTGCCAGCAGTGACCTGAACAACGAAGAGACCCAGTACTTC
CASSDLNNEETQYF
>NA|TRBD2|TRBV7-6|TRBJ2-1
TGTGCCAGCAGCTTAGCGCCTAGCGGGGGGATTGAGCAGTTCTTC
CASSLAPSGGIEQFF
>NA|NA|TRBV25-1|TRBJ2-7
TGTGCCAGCAGTGAAGGGGGGAGCTCCTACGAGCAGTACTTC
CASSEGGSSYEQYF
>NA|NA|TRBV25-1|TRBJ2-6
TGTGCCAGCAGCCAGACAGGACTCTACTCTGGGGCCAACGTCCTGACTTTC
CASSQTGLYSGANVLTF
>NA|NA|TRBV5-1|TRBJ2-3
TGCGCCAGCAGCTTCCAGGGAGATACGCAGTATTTT
CASSFQGDTQYF
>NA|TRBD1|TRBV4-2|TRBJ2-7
TGTGCCAGCAGCCAAGATCTGGGGACAGGAAACTACGAGCAGTACTTC
CASSQDLGTGNYEQYF
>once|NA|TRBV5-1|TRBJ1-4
TGCGCCAGCAGCTTGGTTGGGGCCTCATCTGCAACTAATGAAAAACTGTTTTTT
CASSLVGASSATNEKLFF
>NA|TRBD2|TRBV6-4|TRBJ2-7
TGTGCCAGCAGTGATATAAGCGGGAGTGTTTCATCCTACGAGCAGTACTTC
CASSDISGSVSSYEQYF
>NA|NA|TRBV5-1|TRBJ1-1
TGCGCCAGCAGGGTCGACCCCTCGGCGGCTGAAGCTTTCTTT
CASRVDPSAAEAFF
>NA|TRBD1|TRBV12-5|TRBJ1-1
TGTGCTAGTGGTTTGGTAAGAAGGGGGCAGGAAAGAACTGAAGCTTTCTTT
CASGLVRRGQERTEAFF
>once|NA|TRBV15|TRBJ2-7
TGTGCCACCAGCAGAGATCTGGGCCCCTACGAGCAGTACTTC
CATSRDLGPYEQYF
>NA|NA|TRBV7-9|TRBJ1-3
TGTGCCAGCAGCTTAGTCGGGGGAAACACCATATATTTT
CASSLVGGNTIYF
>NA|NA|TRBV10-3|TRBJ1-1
TGTGCCATCAGTTCGGGTCAGGGCCACACTGAAGCTTTCTTT
CAISSGQGHTEAFF
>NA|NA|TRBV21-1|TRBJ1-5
TGTGCCAGCAGCCCTCATTGTAAGGGTGCAGGAGGTCAGCCCCAGCATTTT
CASSPHCKGAGGQPQHF
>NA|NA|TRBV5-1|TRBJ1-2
TGCGCCAGCAGCACAACAGGTTTGGAGGGCTACACCTTC
CASSTTGLEGYTF
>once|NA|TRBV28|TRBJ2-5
TGTGCCAGCAGAACCCCGGGACTTGTTATAACGACCCAGTACTTC
CASRTPGLVITTQYF
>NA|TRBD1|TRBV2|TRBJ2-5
TGTGCCAGCAGTGAAAAGACAGGGGGCTTTGAAGAGACCCAGTACTTC
CASSEKTGGFEETQYF
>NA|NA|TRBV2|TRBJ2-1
TGTGCCAGCATGGGTAGTTTACCGGGTGAGCAGTTCTTC
CASMGSLPGEQFF
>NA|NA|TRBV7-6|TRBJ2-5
TGTGCCAGCAGCTTAGGATTCCAGGGTCAAGAGACCCAGTACTTC
CASSLGFQGQETQYF
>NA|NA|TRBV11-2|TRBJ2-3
TGTGCCAGCAGCTTAGGGGACACCTCTCGCGATACGCAGTATTTT
CASSLGDTSRDTQYF
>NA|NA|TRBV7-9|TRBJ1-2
TGTGCCAGCAGCTCATCCGTCGACAGATCCATAAACTATGGCTACACCTTC
CASSSSVDRSINYGYTF
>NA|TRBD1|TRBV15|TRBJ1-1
TGTGCCACCAGCAGAGGAAGACAGGGGGCGAACACTGAAGCTTTCTTT
CATSRGRQGANTEAFF
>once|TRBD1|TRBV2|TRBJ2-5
TGTGCCAGCAGAAGGACAGGGGCAGAGACCCAGTACTTC
CASRRTGAETQYF